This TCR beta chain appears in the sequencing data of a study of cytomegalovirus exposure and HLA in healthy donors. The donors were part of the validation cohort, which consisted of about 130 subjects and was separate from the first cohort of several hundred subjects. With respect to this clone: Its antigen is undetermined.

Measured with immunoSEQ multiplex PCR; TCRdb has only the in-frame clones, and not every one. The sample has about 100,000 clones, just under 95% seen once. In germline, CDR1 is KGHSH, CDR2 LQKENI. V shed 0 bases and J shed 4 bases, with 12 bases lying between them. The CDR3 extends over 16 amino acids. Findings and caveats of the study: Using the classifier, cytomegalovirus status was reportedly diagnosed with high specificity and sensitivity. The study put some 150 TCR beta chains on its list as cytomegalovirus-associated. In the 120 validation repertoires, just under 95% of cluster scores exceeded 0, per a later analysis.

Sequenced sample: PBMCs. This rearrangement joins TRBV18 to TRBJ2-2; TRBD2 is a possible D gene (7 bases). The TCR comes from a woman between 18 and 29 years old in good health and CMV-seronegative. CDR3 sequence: CASSPPERGGTGELFF. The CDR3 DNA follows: TGTGCCAGCTCACCACCGGAAAGGGGGGGCACCGGGGAGCTGTTTTTT.